This entry lists 14 T cell receptor beta chains sequenced from one sample in a study of T cell responses to AZD1222 COVID-19 vaccine (TCRdb year 2021). What the time point label conveys for this sample: about 28 days (+/-7) after the second vaccine dose. To prepare the library, the immunoSEQ multiplex PCR assay was applied. TCRdb re-hosts the immuneACCESS table, in-frame sequences only. Its copies lack some clones; in the studies checked, an unresolved V gene accounts for under half of them, and the cause for the rest is not known. The sample includes about 120,000 clones, with more than 85% observed a single time. The ten largest clones capture around 5% of the sample. Source: peripheral blood, taken 28 days after the second AZD1222 dose. The receptors were sampled from an adult who received the AZD1222 COVID-19 vaccine.

This chain uses TRBV5-1 with TRBJ2-7; no clear D. Germline values: CDR1 SGHRS, CDR2 YFSETQ. Trimming cost V 1 base and J 0 bases, with 11 bases left between them. The CDR3 spans 15 residues. The chain's CDR3 is CASSLRPVGSYEQYF. CDR3 bases: TGCGCCAGCAGCTTGAGGCCGGTGGGCTCCTACGAGCAGTACTTC.

The chain has TRBV7-3 and TRBJ1-3, with D unresolved. Trimming pared 5 bases from V and 4 bases from J, leaving 9 bases between. The CDR3 is 13 amino acids. Germline V gene data show CDR1 as SGHTA and CDR2 as FQGTGA. CDR3 loop: CASSPYSGNTIYF. In nucleotides, the CDR3 is TGTGCCAGCAGCCCCTACTCAGGAAACACCATATATTTT.

The CDR3 DNA reads TGTGCCAGCAGCCCTCGACGGGGGGTCCAAGAGACCCAGTACTTC. Residues: CASSPRRGVQETQYF. The V call is TRBV7-6, the J call TRBJ2-5, with 7 bases aligning to TRBD2. The V gene end was trimmed by 5 bases and the J gene end by 1 base; junction bases not matched to a gene: 7. Germline V gene data show CDR1 as SGHVS and CDR2 as FNYEAQ. This CDR3 is built from 15 residues.

V usage is TRBV6-5 and J usage is TRBJ1-1; possible D gene TRBD1, 6 bases. This CDR3 spans 13 amino acids. V was shortened by 5 bases and J by 1 base, with 8 bases between the two germline ends. Germline assignment: CDR1 MNHEY and CDR2 SVGAGI. For the CDR3, the DNA is TGTGCCAGCAGTCCGACAGGGAACACTGAAGCTTTCTTT. Translated: CASSPTGNTEAFF.

The chain couples TRBV5-1 to TRBJ1-6; 8 nucleotides align to TRBD1. CDR3 length: 15 residues. Germline CDR1 and CDR2: SGHRS and YFSETQ. Germline trimming cut 0 bases from V and 7 bases from J; bases unmatched to any gene: 3. The CDR3 DNA is TGCGCCAGCAGCTTGGGGACAGGGACAAATTCACCCCTCCACTTT. It translates to CASSLGTGTNSPLHF.

This clone was seen a few times. The gene calls are TRBV30 and TRBJ2-7; 11 positions agree with TRBD1. Trimming cost V 2 bases and J 3 bases; bases outside gene matches: 6. The CDR3 length is 15 residues. CDR1 GTSNPN and CDR2 SVGIG come from the germline V gene (reference sequence). CDR3 protein: CAWSSGQGARYEQYF. CDR3 nucleotide sequence: TGTGCCTGGAGTTCAGGACAGGGGGCGCGCTACGAGCAGTACTTC.

To note about this clone: Different DNA sequences within this sample yield the same CDR3. The CDR3 is CASSLAGREETQYF. The CDR3 coding sequence is TGTGCCAGCAGCTTAGCGGGAAGGGAAGAGACCCAGTACTTC. The rearrangement uses TRBV7-9 and TRBJ2-5; no reliable D call. This CDR3 has 14 amino acids. Germline loops: CDR1 SEHNR, CDR2 FQNEAQ (reference sequence). Trimming took off 0 bases at V and 3 bases at J, with 8 bases between the two ends.

This chain connects TRBV6-5 to TRBJ1-2; 9 nucleotides agree with TRBD1. Germline-derived CDR1 and CDR2 are MNHEY and SVGAGI. The CDR3 consists of 13 residues. V was clipped by 7 bases and J by 6 bases; unmatched bases: 6. The CDR3 DNA reads TGTGCCAGCAACACCGGGACAGGGCATGGCTACACCTTC. It translates to CASNTGTGHGYTF.

The V and J genes are TRBV5-1 and TRBJ1-1, with a possible D match to TRBD1 (6 bases). The CDR3 is made up of 16 amino acids. The V gene's germline CDR1 is SGHRS and CDR2 YFSETQ. The ends were cut back, 0 bases at V and 3 bases at J, with 15 bases in the middle. CDR3 sequence (DNA): TGCGCCAGCAGCTTGGGATGGGGGGCTGTGGACACTGAAGCTTTCTTT. This translates into CASSLGWGAVDTEAFF. Combining the CDR3 with reference TRBV5-1 and TRBJ1-1 gives the whole variable domain KAGVTQTPRYLIKTRGQQVTLSCSPISGHRSVSWYQQTPGQGLQFLFEYFSETQRNKGNFPGRFSGRQFSNSRSEMNVSTLELGDSALYLCASSLGWGAVDTEAFFGQGTRLTVV.

The chain combines TRBV18 with TRBJ2-7; D call uncertain. The germline gives CDR1 KGHSH, CDR2 LQKENI. The V end was cut by 2 bases, the J end by 4 bases, with 12 bases between. The CDR3 spans 14 residues. The CDR3 here is CASSPTANPYEQYF. In DNA, the CDR3 is TGTGCCAGCTCACCAACGGCCAATCCTTACGAGCAGTACTTC. Based on the CDR3 plus reference TRBV18 and TRBJ2-7, the full variable domain is NAGVMQNPRHLVRRRGQEARLRCSPMKGHSHVYWYRQLPEEGLKFMVYLQKENIIDESGMPKERFSAEFPKEGPSILRIQQVVRGDSAAYFCASSPTANPYEQYFGPGTRLTVT.

The chain has TRBV6-5 and TRBJ2-7, with 9 bases fitting TRBD1. After removal of 5 bases from V and 2 bases from J, the junction contained 7 bases not matched to a gene. The germline V gene encodes CDR1 MNHEY and CDR2 SVGAGI. This CDR3 comprises 15 residues. The CDR3 region is CASSPRQGGAYEQYF. For the CDR3, the DNA is TGTGCCAGCAGTCCCCGACAGGGGGGCGCCTACGAGCAGTACTTC.

This clone came up once. The V and J genes are TRBV5-1 and TRBJ1-6; TRBD1 is a possible D gene (6 bases). CDR1 and CDR2 (germline): SGHRS, YFSETQ. The V gene lost 1 base and the J gene lost 7 bases, with 9 bases spanning the gap. The CDR3 covers 14 residues. CDR3 nucleotide sequence: TGCGCCAGCAGCTTGAACAGGGAAAATTCACCCCTCCACTTT. It codes for CASSLNRENSPLHF.

This chain joins TRBV6-5 and TRBJ2-7; D remains ambiguous. V gave up 3 bases and J gave up 5 bases, with 8 bases separating them. From germline, CDR1 is MNHEY and CDR2 SVGAGI. The CDR3 has 12 amino acids. The DNA of the CDR3 is TGTGCCAGCAGTTATGGTTCCAACGAGCAGTACTTC. Translating it yields CASSYGSNEQYF.

The chain combines TRBV11-2 with TRBJ1-1; D unresolved. CDR1 is SGHAT, CDR2 FQNNGV, per germline. The CDR3 has 16 amino acids. The V gene lost 4 bases and the J gene lost 3 bases, with 18 bases spanning the gap. CDR3 loop: CASSYLQGEGDTEAFF. CDR3 nucleotides: TGTGCCAGCAGCTACCTCCAAGGAGAGGGAGACACTGAAGCTTTCTTT.